A selection of T cell receptor beta chains follows, all from one sample in a study of T cell responses to AZD1222 COVID-19 vaccine. Assay: immunoSEQ multiplex PCR; the TCRdb copy retains only in-frame clones and omits some. The table has approximately 130,000 clones, more than 85% seen once. Source: peripheral blood, taken on day 0 of AZD1222 vaccination. These receptors came from an adult in good health. Both conserved end residues are trimmed from each CDR3. The size field is filled for only some rows; it gives once, few, many or a size class.

V: TRBV5-1
J: TRBJ2-5
size: -
CDR3: ASSPRTEETQY

V: TRBV7-9
J: TRBJ2-3
size: -
CDR3: ASSLVVKTSTDTQY

V: TRBV7-6
J: TRBJ1-1
size: few
CDR3: ASSLVGTAEAF

V: TRBV10-3
J: TRBJ2-1
size: -
CDR3: AIQPGAYNEQF

V: TRBV3-1/TRBV3-2
J: TRBJ1-5
size: -
CDR3: ASSQGTVPNQPQH

V: TRBV19
J: TRBJ1-2
size: -
CDR3: ATKAGQGVYGYT

V: TRBV10-3
J: TRBJ1-1
size: -
CDR3: AIKAGWDTEAF

V: TRBV14
J: TRBJ2-1
size: -
CDR3: ASSPFFGSGDHNEQF

V: TRBV7-9
J: TRBJ2-7
size: -
CDR3: ASSLGGNPHNYEQY

V: TRBV3-1/TRBV3-2
J: TRBJ2-7
size: -
CDR3: ASSLRTSGGYSSYEQY

V: TRBV6-5
J: TRBJ2-7
size: few
CDR3: ASTTEDSSYEQY

V: TRBV19
J: TRBJ1-5
size: -
CDR3: ASTRAEGRGQPQH

V: TRBV24-1
J: TRBJ1-5
size: -
CDR3: ATLTAGLDQPQH

V: TRBV29-1
J: TRBJ1-3
size: -
CDR3: SYSSSSGNTIY

V: TRBV19
J: TRBJ1-6
size: -
CDR3: ASRNHRVLSSPLH

V: TRBV19
J: TRBJ1-1
size: -
CDR3: ASSMRDRNTEAF

V: TRBV19
J: TRBJ1-5
size: -
CDR3: ASSMAGTHQPQH

V: TRBV2
J: TRBJ2-5
size: -
CDR3: ASSIAYQETQY

V: TRBV10-3
J: TRBJ1-5
size: -
CDR3: AISVGGGGNQPQH

V: TRBV19
J: TRBJ1-1
size: -
CDR3: ASSGDRGGTEAF